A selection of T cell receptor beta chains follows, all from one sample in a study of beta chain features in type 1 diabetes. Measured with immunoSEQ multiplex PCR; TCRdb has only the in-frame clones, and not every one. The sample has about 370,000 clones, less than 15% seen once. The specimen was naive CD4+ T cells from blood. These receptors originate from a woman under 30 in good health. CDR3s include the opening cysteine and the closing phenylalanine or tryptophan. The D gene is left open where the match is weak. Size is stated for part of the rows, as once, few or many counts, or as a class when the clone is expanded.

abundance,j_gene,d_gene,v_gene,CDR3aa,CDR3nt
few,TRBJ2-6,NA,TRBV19,CASSRQASGANVLTF,TGTGCCAGTAGCAGACAGGCCTCTGGGGCCAACGTCCTGACTTTC
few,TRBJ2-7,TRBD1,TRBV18,CASSPGTGSSYEQYF,TGTGCCAGCTCACCCGGGACAGGGAGCTCCTACGAGCAGTACTTC
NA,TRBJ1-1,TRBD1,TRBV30,CAWSPGTVNTEAFF,TGTGCCTGGAGCCCCGGGACAGTGAACACTGAAGCTTTCTTT
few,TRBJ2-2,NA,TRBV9,CASSVQSNTGELFF,TGTGCCAGCAGCGTACAATCGAACACCGGGGAGCTGTTTTTT
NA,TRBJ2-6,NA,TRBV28,CASSMTVAGANVLTF,TGTGCCAGCAGTATGACAGTGGCTGGGGCCAACGTCCTGACTTTC
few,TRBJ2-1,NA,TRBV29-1,CSVAPDNEQFF,TGCAGCGTTGCCCCGGACAATGAGCAGTTCTTC
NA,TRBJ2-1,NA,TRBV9,CASSAAGALSYNEQFF,TGTGCCAGCAGCGCCGCCGGTGCCCTCTCCTACAATGAGCAGTTCTTC
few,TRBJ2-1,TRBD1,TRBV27,CASQNWGQGSSYNEQFF,TGTGCCAGCCAAAATTGGGGACAGGGCAGCTCCTACAATGAGCAGTTCTTC
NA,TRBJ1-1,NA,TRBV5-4,CASSFSTANTEAFF,TGTGCCAGCAGCTTTTCTACCGCGAACACTGAAGCTTTCTTT
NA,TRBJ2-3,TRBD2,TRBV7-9,CASSSYSGGGPDTQYF,TGTGCCAGCAGCTCCTATAGCGGGGGGGGCCCAGATACGCAGTATTTT
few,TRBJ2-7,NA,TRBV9,CASSVADGGNYEQYF,TGTGCCAGCAGCGTGGCTGATGGGGGCAACTACGAGCAGTACTTC
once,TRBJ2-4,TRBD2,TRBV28,CASSLMASGRLQYF,TGTGCCAGCAGTCTCATGGCTAGCGGGAGGTTACAGTACTTC
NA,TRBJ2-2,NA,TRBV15,CATSRDRQGRTGELFF,TGTGCCACCAGCAGAGATCGGCAGGGAAGAACCGGGGAGCTGTTTTTT
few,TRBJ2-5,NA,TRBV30,CAWSVSRGWYQETQYF,TGTGCCTGGAGTGTATCCAGGGGATGGTACCAAGAGACCCAGTACTTC
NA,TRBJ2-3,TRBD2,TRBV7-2,CASSFRTSGRAIDTQYF,TGTGCCAGCAGCTTCAGGACTAGCGGGAGGGCCATAGATACGCAGTATTTT
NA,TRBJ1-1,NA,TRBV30,CAWSTGVNTEAFF,TGTGCCTGGAGTACCGGGGTGAACACTGAAGCTTTCTTT
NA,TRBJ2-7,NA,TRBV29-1,CSVQGSNYEQYF,TGCAGCGTTCAGGGGTCGAACTACGAGCAGTACTTC
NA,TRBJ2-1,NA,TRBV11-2,CASSLRQPPNEQFF,TGTGCCAGCAGCTTACGACAGCCACCTAATGAGCAGTTCTTC
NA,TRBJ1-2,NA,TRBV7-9,CASSLAGGYGYTF,TGTGCCAGCAGCTTAGCCGGAGGCTATGGCTACACCTTC
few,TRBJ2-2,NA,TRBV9,CASSVARDRNTGELFF,TGTGCCAGCAGCGTAGCTCGCGACAGAAACACCGGGGAGCTGTTTTTT
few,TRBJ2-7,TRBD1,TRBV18,CASSPSSGQDYEQYF,TGTGCCAGCTCACCATCTTCCGGACAGGACTACGAGCAGTACTTC
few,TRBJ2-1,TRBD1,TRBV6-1,CASSEAWDRENNEQFF,TGTGCCAGCAGTGAAGCTTGGGACAGGGAGAACAATGAGCAGTTCTTC
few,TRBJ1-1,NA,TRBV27,CASSLRQHSLANTEAFF,TGTGCCAGCAGTTTGAGACAGCACTCTTTGGCGAACACTGAAGCTTTCTTT
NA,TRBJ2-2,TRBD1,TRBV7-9,CASTNRGQNTGELFF,TGTGCCAGCACCAACAGGGGCCAGAACACCGGGGAGCTGTTTTTT
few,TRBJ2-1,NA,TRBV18,CASSPRQVYNEQFF,TGTGCCAGCTCACCTCGTCAGGTATACAATGAGCAGTTCTTC
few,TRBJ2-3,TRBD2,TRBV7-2,CASSLALGGRRRADTQYF,TGTGCCAGCAGCTTAGCGCTAGGCGGGAGGCGTAGGGCAGATACGCAGTATTTT
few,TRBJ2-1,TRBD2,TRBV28,CASRLAGASYNEQFF,TGTGCCAGCAGGCTAGCGGGAGCCTCCTACAATGAGCAGTTCTTC
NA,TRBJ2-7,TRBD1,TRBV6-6,CASTYRDRGIYEQYF,TGTGCCAGCACATACCGGGACAGGGGCATCTACGAGCAGTACTTC
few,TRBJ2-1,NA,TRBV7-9,CASSLMADNEQFF,TGTGCCAGCAGCTTAATGGCAGACAATGAGCAGTTCTTC
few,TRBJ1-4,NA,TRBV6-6,CASSRSGMGEKLFF,TGTGCCAGCAGCCGATCAGGGATGGGTGAAAAACTGTTTTTT
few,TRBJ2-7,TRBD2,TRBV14,CASSSRLAGVLGSYEQYF,TGTGCCAGCAGCTCAAGACTAGCGGGAGTGCTTGGGTCCTACGAGCAGTACTTC
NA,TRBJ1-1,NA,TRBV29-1,CSVEVGRQNTEAFF,TGCAGCGTTGAGGTTGGGAGACAGAACACTGAAGCTTTCTTT